Presented here are 17 T cell receptor beta chains from one specimen sequenced in a study of early T cells in non-severe SARS-CoV-2 infection. TCRdb redid the calling of the 5' RACE reads with MiXCR, one entry per CDR3 protein. The sample contains 60,000 to 75,000 distinct CDR3 sequences, about 9.1% of which appear only once. This specimen was whole blood, taken at baseline. These receptors were collected from an adult who was a healthcare worker with PCR-confirmed SARS-CoV-2 infection or an uninfected control (not recorded which).

This clonotype has more than one count but fewer than ten. V usage is TRBV12-3 or TRBV12-4 and J usage is TRBJ2-1; D possibly corresponds to TRBD1 (5 bases). Trimming shortened V by 3 bases and J by 5 bases, and 8 bases separated the two germline ends. The CDR3 runs 13 residues. The CDR3 sequence is CASSFQGDNEQFF. DNA of the CDR3: TGTGCCAGCAGTTTCCAGGGTGACAATGAGCAGTTCTTC.

This clonotype was picked up a small number of times. CDR3 amino acids: CASRHTEAFF. DNA for the CDR3: TGTGCCAGCCGGCACACTGAAGCTTTCTTT. This chain connects TRBV6-2 or TRBV6-3 to TRBJ1-1; D unclear. Germline assignment: CDR1 MNHEY and CDR2 SVGEGT. The CDR3 consists of 10 residues. Trimming cost V 8 bases and J 3 bases, with 4 bases left between them.

This clonotype was seen repeatedly, ten times or more. The chain couples TRBV5-1 to TRBJ2-5; no firm D call. The CDR3 is made up of 14 amino acids. V lost 5 bases, J lost 2 bases, and 13 bases lay in between. CDR1 SGHRS and CDR2 YFSETQ come from the germline V gene. The CDR3 bases are TGCGCCAGCAGGCTGCAGCTTGCACAAGAGACCCAGTACTTC. This codes for CASRLQLAQETQYF.

The rearrangement uses TRBV7-9 and TRBJ2-2, with D tentatively TRBD1 (6 bases). The V and J ends lost 5 bases and 0 bases respectively, with 13 bases between them. This CDR3 region has 16 residues. From germline, CDR1 is SEHNR and CDR2 FQNEAQ (reference sequence). CDR3 sequence: CASSPKTGANTGELFF. Written as DNA, the CDR3 is TGTGCCAGCAGCCCAAAGACAGGCGCGAACACCGGGGAGCTGTTTTTT.

This clonotype has only a few counts. The DNA of the CDR3 is TGCGCCAGCAGCTTGGCATATACCGGACAGAAGGAGACCCAGTACTTC. Translated, it gives CASSLAYTGQKETQYF. This chain uses TRBV5-1 with TRBJ2-5; maybe TRBD1 (6 bases). The CDR3 length is 16 residues. Germline loops: CDR1 SGHRS, CDR2 YFSETQ. V lost 0 bases to trimming and J lost 5 bases, with 17 bases between them.

By sample share, this clonotype is medium-sized (0.01 to 0.1%). V gene TRBV24-1 combines with J gene TRBJ2-4; 10 bases fit TRBD1. The CDR3 consists of 15 residues. Germline-derived CDR1 and CDR2 are KGHDR and SFDVKD. With 4 bases clipped from V and 6 bases from J, the junction kept 5 bases outside the gene matches. DNA for the CDR3: TGTGCCACCAGTGAGAACCGGGACAGGGGAAACATTCAGTACTTC. It encodes CATSENRDRGNIQYF.

The table lists this clonotype with a few counts. The genes are TRBV28 and TRBJ2-5, with 9 positions matching TRBD2. Losses at the gene ends were 8 bases for V and 3 bases for J; bases not matched to a gene: 1. Germline lookup yields CDR1 MDHEN and CDR2 SYDVKM. The CDR3 has 12 amino acids. CDR3 loop: CASSSGKETQYF. The CDR3 DNA follows: TGTGCCAGCTCTAGCGGGAAAGAGACCCAGTACTTC. Looking up the rest from reference TRBV28 and TRBJ2-5 gives the full variable domain: DVKVTQSSRYLVKRTGEKVFLECVQDMDHENMFWYRQDPGLGLRLIYFSYDVKMKEKGDIPEGYSVSREKKERFSLILESASTNQTSMYLCASSSGKETQYFGPGTRLLVL.

This chain joins TRBV16 and TRBJ1-5, with a possible D match to TRBD1 (5 bases). This CDR3 contains 16 residues. Trimming shortened V by 2 bases and J by 7 bases, and 18 bases separated the two germline ends. Looked up from germline, CDR1 is KGHSY and CDR2 is FQNENV. The CDR3, as DNA: TGTGCCAGCAGCCAAAGTCCGGGCAGGGCAAGACAGCCCCAGCATTTT. Its translation is CASSQSPGRARQPQHF.

This clonotype was seen only a few times. The chain has TRBV7-9 and TRBJ2-1; D not certain. Trimming removed 4 bases at V and 5 bases at J, with 6 bases between. The CDR3 is made up of 12 amino acids. Per the germline V gene, CDR1 is SEHNR and CDR2 is FQNEAQ (reference sequence). Here the CDR3 reads CASSSENNEQFF. As DNA, the CDR3 is TGTGCCAGCAGCTCCGAAAACAATGAGCAGTTCTTC.

The chain uses TRBV6-5 and TRBJ2-7; possible D gene TRBD1, 6 bases. CDR3 length equals 14 residues. Deletions cut 7 bases from V and 1 base from J, with 14 bases between. Germline V gene sequence: CDR1 MNHEY, CDR2 SVGAGI. CDR3 amino acids: CASTTQGASYEQYF. CDR3 coding DNA: TGTGCCAGCACCACACAGGGAGCTTCCTACGAGCAGTACTTC.

V gene TRBV7-8 combines with J gene TRBJ1-2; D not certain. This CDR3 comprises 14 residues. Germline V gene data show CDR1 as SGHVS and CDR2 as FQNEAQ. V shed 2 bases and J shed 2 bases, with 9 bases lying between them. Here the CDR3 DNA reads TGTGCCAGCAGCTTATGGTCGCAGAACTATGGCTACACCTTC. Protein product: CASSLWSQNYGYTF.

This chain joins TRBV28 and TRBJ2-7; TRBD2 matches 8 bases. Germline CDR1 MDHEN, CDR2 SYDVKM. This CDR3 contains 15 residues. The J segment lost 2 bases and the V segment lost 2 bases, leaving 5 bases of the junction unmatched. The CDR3 DNA reads as TGTGCCAGCAGTTTACCCACAGCGGGAGCCTACGAGCAGTACTTC. This codes for CASSLPTAGAYEQYF.

In this sample, this clonotype turned up a few times. The V call is TRBV7-3, the J call TRBJ2-2; D not certain. The length of the CDR3 is 15 residues. The V and J ends lost 3 bases and 7 bases respectively, with 15 bases between them. Germline lookup yields CDR1 SGHTA and CDR2 FQGTGA. CDR3 residues: CASSFSPTANGELFF. The CDR3 nucleotides are TGTGCCAGCAGCTTTAGCCCCACGGCCAACGGGGAGCTGTTTTTT.

Ten or more counts support this clonotype. The V call is TRBV9, the J call TRBJ2-3; TRBD2 agrees at 10 bases. The V and J ends lost 4 bases and 3 bases, in that order; junction bases with no gene match: 8. The CDR3 contains 16 residues. Germline-derived CDR1 and CDR2 are SGDLS and YYNGEE. Here the CDR3 DNA reads TGTGCCAGCAGCCCCCGAGCGGGAGGGACAACAGATACGCAGTATTTT. Encoded protein: CASSPRAGGTTDTQYF.

A few counts support this clonotype. This sequence joins TRBV5-1 and TRBJ1-4; no definite D call. CDR1 and CDR2 (germline): SGHRS, YFSETQ. The CDR3 sequence is 13 residues long. V was cut by 6 bases and J by 7 bases, with 13 bases left in between. In DNA form, the CDR3 reads TGCGCCAGCAAGCAAGGTACAGCTGAAAAACTGTTTTTT. Translation: CASKQGTAEKLFF.

This clonotype was detected ten times or more. This chain connects TRBV4-3 to TRBJ2-5; TRBD2 agrees at 13 bases. This CDR3 is 15 amino acids long. CDR1 and CDR2 (germline): LGHNA, YSLEER. J was trimmed by 5 bases and V by 4 bases; bases with no gene match: 4. The CDR3: CASSPGLAGRETQYF. The CDR3 nucleotides are TGCGCCAGCAGCCCGGGACTAGCGGGACGGGAGACCCAGTACTTC.

This clonotype has at least ten counts. The chain recombines TRBV20-1 with TRBJ1-6; unclear D gene. The V end lost 3 bases, the J end lost 0 bases, and 12 bases lay between the germline ends. Germline assignment: CDR1 DFQATT and CDR2 SNEGSKA (reference sequence). This CDR3 spans 16 amino acids. In nucleotides, the CDR3 is TGCAGTGCTAGGGGCGTCCAGAGCTCCTATAATTCACCCCTCCACTTT. Translating gives CSARGVQSSYNSPLHF.